The clone carrying this T cell receptor (beta chain) was counted many times. The antigen remains unidentified. Genomic DNA constituted the template upon which TCR beta VDJ and CDR3 profiling was performed. TCRdb reanalysed the reads using MiXCR and keeps one entry per CDR3 protein. In the table there are a few hundred thousand distinct CDR3 sequences, around 60% of which are singletons. This record belongs to a study of CD8+CD57+ T cells in acquired aplastic anemia. Study information: Sorted CD4+ and CD8+ cells gave an average of approximately 3 ug of DNA. General observations from the study: Patients did not significantly differ from controls in CD8+ Simpson's diversity.

CDR3 length equals 16 residues. Germline assignment: CDR1 MNHEY and CDR2 SMNVEV (reference sequence). With 3 bases removed from V and 12 bases from J, the gap between germline ends came to 21 bases. The clonotype was recovered from a human donor with severe aplastic anemia or a healthy control (not recorded which). The sequenced sample consisted of sorted CD4+, CD8+, or CD8+CD57+ T cells (not recorded which) from PBMCs. This sequence joins TRBV27 and TRBJ1-6, with D tentatively TRBD1 (5 bases). The CDR3 DNA follows: TGTGCCAGCAGTTTTCGCGACCGGGACGGCATCGGACCCCTCCACTTT. It encodes CASSFRDRDGIGPLHF.